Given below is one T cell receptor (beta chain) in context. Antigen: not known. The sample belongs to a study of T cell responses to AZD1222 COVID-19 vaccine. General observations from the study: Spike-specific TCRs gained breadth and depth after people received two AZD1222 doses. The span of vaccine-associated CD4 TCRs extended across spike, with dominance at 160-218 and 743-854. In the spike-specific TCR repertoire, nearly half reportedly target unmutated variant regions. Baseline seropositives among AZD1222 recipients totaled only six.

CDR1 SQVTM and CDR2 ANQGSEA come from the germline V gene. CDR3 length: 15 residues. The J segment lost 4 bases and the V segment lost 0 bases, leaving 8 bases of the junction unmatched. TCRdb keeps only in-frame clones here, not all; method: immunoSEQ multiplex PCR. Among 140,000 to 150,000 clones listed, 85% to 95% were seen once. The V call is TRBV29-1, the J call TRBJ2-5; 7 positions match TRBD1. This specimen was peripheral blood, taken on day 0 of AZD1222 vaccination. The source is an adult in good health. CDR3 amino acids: CSVEEGEGQSETQYF. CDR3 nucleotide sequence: TGCAGCGTTGAAGAGGGAGAGGGACAGTCAGAGACCCAGTACTTC.